Listed here is a single T cell receptor beta chain. The antigen this receptor binds is unknown. No base quality information exists; no much larger clone differs at one position. Participants in the prospective study were enrolled through a virtual design, were aged roughly 18 to 95 years, and lived in some 24 United States geographic areas. To assign participants to cohorts, the prospective study relied on clinical history that participants themselves reported in a screening survey and a study questionnaire. ImmuneRACE Cohort 3 recovered participants were defined by two consecutive negative NP/OP PCR tests, healthcare professional clearance, or symptom resolution. In the prospective study, mobile phlebotomists collected whole blood, serum and a nasopharyngeal or oropharyngeal swab from each participant. Prospective study participants could optionally give additional blood draws and questionnaires over an approximately 2-month period. Before DNA extraction, prospective study blood samples were shipped either frozen or at room temperature.

TCRbeta CDR3 regions were amplified from genomic DNA by means of the immunoSEQ Assay, a bias-controlled multiplex PCR. The authors' analysis ran thus. The number of nucleated cells in each sample was estimated by amplification of reference gene primers within the assay. To quantify the absolute abundance of each unique TCRbeta CDR3 rearrangement, sequence reads were collapsed and filtered. Productive Simpson clonality was computed per sample as the square root of Simpson's diversity index over productive rearrangements. Sourced from immuneACCESS, this table was stored by TCRdb with only in-frame sequences that have V and J called. A share of the clones is absent; for the studies checked, an unresolved V gene accounts for under half, and the remainder has no known explanation. The V and J calls and clone size come from that table; D and trimming were worked out from the DNA. Recorded for this sample are about 370,000 clones; roughly nine tenths of them occurred a single time. Roughly 0.99% of the sample rests with the top ten.

These data originate in a study of blood T cell repertoires in COVID-19 (dated by TCRdb to between 2020 and 2021). Background on the whole study: The collaborator samples originated in the United States, Italy and Spain and spanned the acute and convalescent phases of COVID-19. Subjects who had been exposed to COVID-19, were actively infected with it, or had recovered from it provided the deeply sampled blood TCRbeta repertoires that made up the dataset. Samples came from the ongoing ImmuneRACE study (first 160 participants) plus 1,254 subjects from 6 global collaborators. Sample metadata almost always included a de-identified subject ID, COVID-19 status, age in years and sex. Where available, HLA class I and class II types were obtained from metadata supplied by the sample provider rather than from assay-based typing. The prospective study material was composed of cDNA or gDNA derived from T cells, B-cell-depleted T cells, or PBMCs. The repertoires were released in a freely available public database intended as a resource for research on the immune response to SARS-CoV-2.

Overall study results and their limits: The amount of clinical and demographic metadata varied by source and participant and was provided uncurated.

The sequencing sample was made of PBMCs or T cells enriched from blood (not recorded which). The receptor's source is a man aged 18-30 years who had recovered from COVID-19.

In nucleotides, the sequence is TGTGCCAGCAGACCGACAGTCTCCTACGAGCAGTACTTC. The encoded protein is CASRPTVSYEQYF. The chain is encoded by TRBV11-2 joined to TRBJ2-7, with a tentative D gene TRBD1 over 5 matching bases. Counted from cysteine to phenylalanine, this CDR3 has 13 amino acids. Just CDR3 DNA is preserved here, 39 bases in frame from base 1. Sequences SGHAT (CDR1) and FQNNGV (CDR2) are obtained from the germline V gene. Relative to germline, V is 6 bases shorter and J is 0 bases shorter, with 9 bases between their ends.